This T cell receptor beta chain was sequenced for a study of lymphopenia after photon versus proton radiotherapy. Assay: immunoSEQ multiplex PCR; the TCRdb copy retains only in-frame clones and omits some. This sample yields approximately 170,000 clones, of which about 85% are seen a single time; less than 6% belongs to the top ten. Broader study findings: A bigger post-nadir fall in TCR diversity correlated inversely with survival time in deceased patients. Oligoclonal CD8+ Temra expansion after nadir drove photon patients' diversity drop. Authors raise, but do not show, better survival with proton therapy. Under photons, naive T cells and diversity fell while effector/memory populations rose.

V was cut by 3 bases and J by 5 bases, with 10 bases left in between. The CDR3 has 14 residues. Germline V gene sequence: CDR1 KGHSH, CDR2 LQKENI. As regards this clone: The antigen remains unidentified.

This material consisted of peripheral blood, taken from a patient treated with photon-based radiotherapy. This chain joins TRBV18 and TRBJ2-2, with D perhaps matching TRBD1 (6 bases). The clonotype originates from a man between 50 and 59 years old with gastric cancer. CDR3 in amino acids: CASSPTGSTGELFF. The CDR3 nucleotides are TGTGCCAGCTCACCTACAGGGTCGACCGGGGAGCTGTTTTTT.